What follows describes a single T cell receptor (beta chain). Antigen unknown. 13 Jbeta primers and 60 Vbeta primers were used for the PCR. Only in-frame clones appear in the TCRdb table, and some are missing; sequencing was by immunoSEQ multiplex PCR. Here the sample spans 130,000 or so clones, 80% being singletons. The data originate from a study of cytomegalovirus exposure and HLA in healthy donors. General study results and limits: As was reported, the classifier diagnosed cytomegalovirus status with high specificity and sensitivity.

Material for sequencing was PBMCs. This receptor was identified in a man younger than 40 in good health and CMV-seronegative.

The CDR3 reads CASSESGAGFF. The CDR3 nucleotides are TGTGCCAGCAGTGAAAGTGGGGCTGGGTTCTTC. The chain carries TRBV6-1 and TRBJ2-1; TRBD1 is a possible D gene (5 bases). Germline loops: CDR1 MNHNS, CDR2 SASEGT. V was pared by 2 bases and J by 15 bases, with 11 bases between. The length of the CDR3 is 11 residues.